The next 22 T cell receptor beta chains were all read from a single sample in a study of OX40 agonist ivuxolimab in advanced cancers. Receptor amplification or capture employed the immunoSEQ multiplex PCR assay. TCRdb took this table from immuneACCESS and kept in-frame rearrangements with V and J called. Such tables lack part of the clones; where checked against another copy, unresolved V genes explain under half of the gap, and the rest is unexplained. The sample has fewer than 70,000 clones on record, around 87% of them singletons. The biggest ten clones account for around 3.6% of the sample. Sequenced here: CD4+ or CD8+ T cells sorted from blood, sampled in a trial of the OX40 agonist ivuxolimab. These receptors were collected from an adult with an advanced solid tumor such as melanoma, head and neck, liver or kidney cancer.

The chain joins TRBV6-5 to TRBJ1-4, with 7 bases matching TRBD1. The CDR3 covers 14 residues. V lost 2 bases and J lost 6; bases outside the gene matches: 3. Germline CDR1 and CDR2: MNHEY and SVGAGI. CDR3 DNA sequence: TGTGCCAGCAGTTACGGGCAGGGGGATGAAAAACTGTTTTTT. It yields the protein CASSYGQGDEKLFF.

This clone was observed a handful of times. The genes are TRBV20-1 and TRBJ1-3; D is uncertain. V lost 6 bases and J lost 3, with 6 bases in between. The CDR3 contains 11 residues. From germline, CDR1 is DFQATT and CDR2 SNEGSKA (reference sequence). This CDR3 is CSAKVGNTIYF. DNA for the CDR3: TGCAGTGCCAAGGTTGGAAACACCATATATTTT.

This clone was observed a single time. The chain uses TRBV2 and TRBJ2-1; 7 nucleotides align to TRBD1. CDR1 and CDR2 from the germline V gene are SNHLY and FYNNEI. This CDR3 region has 14 residues. The junction had 2 bases not matched to a gene; V was cut back by 6 bases and J by 0 bases. The CDR3 spells CASRQGPSYNEQFF. In nucleotides, the CDR3 is TGTGCCAGCAGACAGGGGCCCTCCTACAATGAGCAGTTCTTC.

This chain joins TRBV30 and TRBJ1-1; D ambiguous. V gave up 2 bases and J gave up 0 bases, with 10 bases separating them. The length of the CDR3 is 14 residues. Germline CDR1 reads GTSNPN; CDR2 reads SVGIG (reference sequence). In DNA, the CDR3 is TGTGCCTGGAGTAAGAGGCTCCTGAACACTGAAGCTTTCTTT. Translation gives CAWSKRLLNTEAFF.

V is TRBV6-6 and J is TRBJ1-6; a possible D gene is TRBD1 (5 bases). Germline CDR1 reads MNHNY; CDR2 reads SVGAGI (reference sequence). This CDR3 region has 15 residues. Trimming left V 0 bases short and J 7 bases short, with 10 bases between. DNA of the CDR3: TGTGCCAGCAGTTACTCGACCGGGGGGAATTCACCCCTCCACTTT. It encodes CASSYSTGGNSPLHF.

The chain joins TRBV15 to TRBJ2-1; D unclear. The germline V and J ends were trimmed by 0 bases and 8 bases, with 8 bases remaining between them. Germline lookup yields CDR1 LNHNV and CDR2 YYDKDF (reference sequence). The CDR3 totals 13 residues. The CDR3 region is CATSRDQADEQFF. In DNA form, the CDR3 reads TGTGCCACCAGCAGAGACCAGGCCGATGAGCAGTTCTTC.

In this sample, this clone turned up a few times. The chain carries TRBV7-9 and TRBJ1-2, with D tentatively TRBD1 (5 bases). The V gene lost 7 bases and the J gene lost 6 bases, with 15 bases spanning the gap. In germline, CDR1 is SEHNR, CDR2 FQNEAQ (reference sequence). The CDR3 covers 13 residues. This chain's CDR3 is CASMFWGEDGYTF. The CDR3 bases are TGTGCCAGCATGTTTTGGGGGGAAGATGGCTACACCTTC.

This clone has only a few counts. V is TRBV10-3 and J is TRBJ2-7; weak D call: TRBD1 (5 bases). V lost 0 bases, J lost 5 bases, and 11 bases lay in between. The germline gives CDR1 ENHRY, CDR2 SYGVKD. This CDR3 is 14 amino acids long. As DNA, the CDR3 is TGTGCCATCAGTGAGTCGAACCCAGGGAACGAGCAGTACTTC. Encoded protein: CAISESNPGNEQYF.

This rearrangement joins TRBV11-2 to TRBJ1-3; D gene uncertain. The CDR3 loop spans 14 amino acids. Trimming took 7 bases from V and 1 from J, leaving 11 bases between them. Germline V CDR1 and CDR2: SGHAT, FQNNGV. CDR3 loop: CASTVPGSGNTIYF. CDR3 DNA sequence: TGTGCCAGCACCGTCCCCGGGTCTGGAAACACCATATATTTT.

The V and J genes are TRBV5-1 and TRBJ1-2, with no clear D. V was cut by 2 bases and J by 5 bases, with 10 bases left in between. Germline V gene sequence: CDR1 SGHRS, CDR2 YFSETQ. The CDR3 has 13 residues. Written as DNA, the CDR3 is TGCGCCAGCAGCTTCGATCCACCGTATGGCTACACCTTC. It yields the protein CASSFDPPYGYTF.

The chain links TRBV2 to TRBJ1-5; no firm D call. With 6 bases removed from V and 0 bases from J, the gap between germline ends came to 9 bases. This CDR3 contains 14 residues. Germline V gene sequence: CDR1 SNHLY, CDR2 FYNNEI. The CDR3 protein is CASRRSLSNQPQHF. In nucleotides, the CDR3 is TGTGCCAGCAGACGGTCTCTTAGCAATCAGCCCCAGCATTTT.

This clone was detected only a few times. The V gene is TRBV27, the J gene TRBJ1-2; D is possibly TRBD1 (5 bases). Trimming removed 6 bases from V and 8 bases from J, with 16 bases in between. The germline V gene encodes CDR1 MNHEY and CDR2 SMNVEV (reference sequence). This CDR3 contains 13 residues. The CDR3 coding sequence is TGTGCCAGCAGGGCGACAGCTTCCCTCGGCTACACCTTC. Translation gives CASRATASLGYTF.

The J gene is TRBJ1-1, the V gene TRBV20-1; unclear D gene. From germline, CDR1 is DFQATT and CDR2 SNEGSKA (reference sequence). V lost 0 bases and J 8 bases, leaving 7 bases between the germline ends. The CDR3 covers 11 residues. CDR3 nucleotide sequence: TGCAGTGCTAGAGATGTGGGAGAAGCTTTCTTT. This gives the protein CSARDVGEAFF.

The chain joins TRBV30 to TRBJ1-5; 7 nucleotides agree with TRBD1. The junction had 0 bases not matched to a gene; V was cut back by 2 bases and J by 2 bases. CDR3 length: 13 amino acids. Germline V gives CDR1 GTSNPN, CDR2 SVGIG (reference sequence). CDR3 sequence reads: CAWSTGGNQPQHF. CDR3 DNA: TGTGCCTGGAGTACAGGGGGCAATCAGCCCCAGCATTTT.

The chain is built from TRBV28 and TRBJ2-7, with 7 bases matching TRBD2. The trim removed 3 bases at V and 3 bases at J, leaving 2 bases unmatched. This CDR3 region has 13 residues. The germline V gene has CDR1 MDHEN and CDR2 SYDVKM. The CDR3 region has the DNA TGTGCCAGCAGTTTCGGGGGGAACTACGAGCAGTACTTC. Translation: CASSFGGNYEQYF.

CDR3 coding DNA: TGCGCCAGCAGCCAAGACGCCGACGGACCCACTAACTATGGCTACACCTTC. Its translation is CASSQDADGPTNYGYTF. The chain recombines TRBV4-1 with TRBJ1-2; D not certain. The germline gives CDR1 MGHRA, CDR2 YSYEKL. Trimming cost V 0 bases and J 0 bases, with 14 bases left between them. This CDR3 is built from 17 residues.

The chain joins TRBV5-4 to TRBJ2-2; perhaps TRBD2 as D (6 bases). This CDR3 has 15 residues. Germline CDR1 reads SGHNT; CDR2 reads YYREEE (reference sequence). Trimming removed 4 bases at V and 2 bases at J, with 12 bases between. This chain's CDR3 is CASSAGTFNTGELFF. Written as DNA, the CDR3 is TGTGCCAGCAGCGCAGGGACTTTCAACACCGGGGAGCTGTTTTTT.

The chain is built from TRBV7-9 and TRBJ2-7; 7 bases map to TRBD1. CDR1 and CDR2 from the germline V gene are SEHNR and FQNEAQ (reference sequence). V dropped 5 bases and J dropped 6; count of bases not matched to a gene: 13. This CDR3 region has 15 residues. The CDR3 loop reads CASSLGQVQLFEQYF. The CDR3 DNA follows: TGTGCCAGCAGCCTAGGACAGGTTCAACTCTTCGAGCAGTACTTC.

V is TRBV6-6 and J is TRBJ2-2; TRBD1 matches at 10 bases. The germline V gene has CDR1 MNHNY and CDR2 SVGAGI (reference sequence). The CDR3 covers 15 residues. The trim removed 0 bases at V and 6 bases at J, leaving 1 base unmatched. DNA for the CDR3: TGTGCCAGCAGTTACTCGGACAGGGGGGCCGGGGAGCTGTTTTTT. Translating it yields CASSYSDRGAGELFF.

The genes are TRBV10-3 and TRBJ1-5; 7 bases map to TRBD1. V lost 6 bases to trimming and J lost 3 bases; unmatched junction nucleotides: 8. In germline, CDR1 is ENHRY, CDR2 SYGVKD. The CDR3 loop spans 15 amino acids. The CDR3 bases are TGTGCCATCAGCTGGGCAGGGGGGGACAATCAGCCCCAGCATTTT. This gives the protein CAISWAGGDNQPQHF.

Only one count was recorded for this clone. The chain employs TRBV4-1 and TRBJ2-5, with a possible D match to TRBD2 (5 bases). This CDR3 contains 15 residues. V shed 4 bases and J shed 4 bases, with 16 bases lying between them. The germline CDR1 and CDR2 sequences are MGHRA and YSYEKL. CDR3 nucleotide sequence: TGCGCCAGCAGCCCCTCCGGGGTATCGCGAGAGACCCAGTACTTC. It translates to CASSPSGVSRETQYF.

This clone has just one count. The CDR3 here is CASSLNPGTYEQYF. The DNA of the CDR3 is TGTGCCAGCAGCTTGAATCCGGGGACCTACGAGCAGTACTTC. This sequence joins TRBV5-4 and TRBJ2-7, with D possibly being TRBD2 (5 bases). V was trimmed by 1 base and J by 2 bases, leaving 10 bases between them. CDR1 is SGHNT and CDR2 is YYREEE in the germline V gene (reference sequence). The CDR3 has 14 residues.